This T cell receptor (beta chain) was sequenced in a study of CD8 T cells in ankylosing spondylitis. Points from the study as a whole: Relatively rare in peripheral blood, disease-linked clones were also CD8+.

TCR beta libraries were made by quantitative 5'-RACE with molecular barcodes. Each CDR3 protein gets one entry after TCRdb re-called the 5' RACE reads with MiXCR. Of 35,000 to 45,000 distinct CDR3 sequences in the sample, approximately 9.9% are singletons; the top ten hold 1.3% to 1.5%. This clonotype was counted at least ten times. The target antigen is unknown. V dropped 0 bases and J dropped 8; count of bases not matched to a gene: 12. The germline gives CDR1 SGHRS, CDR2 YFSETQ. This CDR3 spans 16 amino acids. V is TRBV5-1 and J is TRBJ1-2; 8 bases map to TRBD1. Sequenced sample: blood, either unsorted or a sorted T cell fraction (not recorded which). This sequence was found in a male donor with ankylosing spondylitis or in good health (not recorded which). CDR3 in DNA: TGCGCCAGCAGCTTGGCCGGGTCGACAGGGGTGTTAGGCTACACCTTC. It specifies CASSLAGSTGVLGYTF.